This T cell receptor (beta chain) was obtained from a study of T-cell memory formation after mild COVID-19. Study-wide results and limits: Clones contracting day 15 to 85 were balanced CD4/CD8; later expanders leaned CD4+. Pre-infection memory carried some responding clones, suggesting that cross-reactive memory joined. Researchers report contracting CD4+ clones mostly in CM and EM, with CD8+ clones in EMRA.

This clonotype appeared a few times. The antigen is undetermined. V lost 5 bases to trimming and J lost 5 bases, with 9 bases between them. There are 13 residues in the CDR3. Germline V lookup: CDR1 MNHEY, CDR2 SVGAGI. Sample barcodes and UMIs were carried by the TCR alpha and TCR beta cDNA libraries that 5'RACE generated with constant-segment primers. One entry per CDR3 protein, called by TCRdb with MiXCR from the 5' RACE reads. The sample shows roughly 100,000 distinct CDR3 sequences, under 15% of them seen only once. The chain uses TRBV6-5 and TRBJ2-2; D uncertain. The specimen was PBMCs or a T cell subset sorted from them (not recorded which). The TCR comes from an adult woman who had mild COVID-19 (a few samples of this study predate the infection). Cell type and time point are not known. The CDR3 sequence: CASSASRTGELFF. The DNA for the CDR3 is TGTGCCAGCAGTGCCTCGAGGACCGGGGAGCTGTTTTTT.